What follows are 24 T cell receptor beta chains derived from one specimen sequenced in a study of response to subunit inactivated influenza vaccine. Via MiXCR, TCRdb re-called the RT-PCR reads, giving one row per CDR3 protein. The table lists around 790,000 distinct CDR3 sequences, approximately 21% of them singletons. The input for sequencing was PBMCs from blood, taken around 5 days after vaccination. The receptors here all came from a man aged 50-59 years who received an inactivated influenza vaccine.

This clonotype has a handful of counts. J is TRBJ2-1 and V is TRBV20-1, with D possibly being TRBD2 (5 bases). Germline-derived CDR1 and CDR2 are DFQATT and SNEGSKA (reference sequence). The CDR3 length is 16 residues. The germline V and J ends were trimmed by 1 base and 4 bases, with 17 bases remaining between them. The CDR3 DNA is TGCAGTGCTAGAGTATCAGACACTTCGGGATACAATGAGCAGTTCTTC. Its translation: CSARVSDTSGYNEQFF.

The chain employs TRBV18 and TRBJ2-1; no firm D call. V lost 1 base and J 2 bases, leaving 15 bases between the germline ends. The CDR3 spans 17 residues. The germline CDR1 and CDR2 sequences are KGHSH and LQKENI. The CDR3 DNA sequence: TGTGCCAGCTCACCACGAATGGCAGTATCACCCTACAATGAGCAGTTCTTC. As protein: CASSPRMAVSPYNEQFF. Full variable domain (remainder filled in from reference TRBV18 and TRBJ2-1): NAGVMQNPRHLVRRRGQEARLRCSPMKGHSHVYWYRQLPEEGLKFMVYLQKENIIDESGMPKERFSAEFPKEGPSILRIQQVVRGDSAAYFCASSPRMAVSPYNEQFFGPGTRLTVL.

This clonotype was observed a handful of times. The chain links TRBV24-1 to TRBJ2-1; perhaps TRBD2 as D (7 bases). Looked up from germline, CDR1 is KGHDR and CDR2 is SFDVKD. Trimming shortened V by 3 bases and J by 7 bases, and 18 bases separated the two germline ends. The CDR3 has 16 amino acids. CDR3 coding DNA: TGTGCCACCAGTGATCCGCTAGGGGGGGTGATGAATGAGCAGTTCTTC. This translates into CATSDPLGGVMNEQFF.

This sequence joins TRBV5-1 and TRBJ2-7, with TRBD1 matching over 7 bases. Germline loops: CDR1 SGHRS, CDR2 YFSETQ. V lost 0 bases to trimming and J lost 1 base; unmatched junction nucleotides: 13. The CDR3 consists of 18 residues. The CDR3 nucleotides are TGCGCCAGCAGCTTGGAGGCGACAGGGATACTAGGGTCCTACGAGCAGTACTTC. Protein sequence: CASSLEATGILGSYEQYF.

The sample holds many counts of this clonotype. The genes are TRBV29-1 and TRBJ2-7; D call uncertain. The V end was cut by 3 bases, the J end by 1 base, with 10 bases between. This CDR3 has 13 amino acids. The germline gives CDR1 SQVTM, CDR2 ANQGSEA. This chain's CDR3 is CSVEDRRSYEQYF. Written as DNA, the CDR3 is TGCAGCGTTGAGGACCGAAGGTCCTACGAGCAGTACTTC.

This chain links TRBV9 with TRBJ2-3; D is uncertain. V was clipped by 4 bases and J by 6 bases, with 9 bases between them. The germline CDR1 and CDR2 sequences are SGDLS and YYNGEE. The CDR3 is 12 amino acids. CDR3 DNA sequence: TGTGCCAGCAGCCAGTCCCTGGATACGCAGTATTTT. This encodes CASSQSLDTQYF.

This chain links TRBV20-1 with TRBJ1-5, with 8 bases fitting TRBD1. Germline trimming cut 4 bases from V and 1 base from J; bases unmatched to any gene: 9. The CDR3 totals 16 residues. Germline loops: CDR1 DFQATT, CDR2 SNEGSKA (reference sequence). The DNA of the CDR3 is TGCAGTGCTAAGGACAGGGTTTCGGACAGCAATCAGCCCCAGCATTTT. Its protein product is CSAKDRVSDSNQPQHF.

This clonotype was counted only a few times. The rearrangement links TRBV5-1 to TRBJ1-1; TRBD1 is a possible D gene (5 bases). Germline CDR1 reads SGHRS; CDR2 reads YFSETQ. There are 14 residues in the CDR3. Trimming removed 8 bases from V and 2 bases from J, with 16 bases in between. In DNA form, the CDR3 reads TGCGCCAGTAGACACCCGACAGAAAACACTGAAGCTTTCTTT. Translated: CASRHPTENTEAFF. Looking up the rest from reference TRBV5-1 and TRBJ1-1 gives the full variable domain: KAGVTQTPRYLIKTRGQQVTLSCSPISGHRSVSWYQQTPGQGLQFLFEYFSETQRNKGNFPGRFSGRQFSNSRSEMNVSTLELGDSALYLCASRHPTENTEAFFGQGTRLTVV.

In this sample, this clonotype turned up a few times. This chain joins TRBV9 and TRBJ2-1, with 7 nucleotides matching TRBD2. The CDR3 spans 15 residues. Germline V gene lookup returns CDR1 SGDLS and CDR2 YYNGEE. V shed 0 bases and J 3 bases; nucleotides not matched to a gene: 3. CDR3 loop: CASSVGLADYNEQFF. The CDR3 DNA reads TGTGCCAGCAGCGTAGGTCTAGCGGACTACAATGAGCAGTTCTTC.

There are a few counts of this clonotype. The chain joins TRBV12-3 or TRBV12-4 to TRBJ2-3; 7 nucleotides agree with TRBD1. This CDR3 spans 16 amino acids. The V and J ends lost 5 bases and 3 bases, in that order; junction bases with no gene match: 11. CDR3 amino acids: CASSPGDRVWTDTQYF. CDR3 in DNA: TGTGCCAGCAGTCCCGGAGACAGGGTCTGGACAGATACGCAGTATTTT.

This clonotype has just a few counts. The gene calls are TRBV4-3 and TRBJ2-5; 11 bases are shared with TRBD2. Per germline, CDR1 LGHNA and CDR2 YSLEER. V lost 4 bases, J lost 5 bases, and 9 bases stayed unmatched. The CDR3 spans 16 residues. CDR3 amino acids: CASSLLAGGWMETQYF. CDR3 nucleotides: TGCGCCAGCAGCCTCCTAGCGGGGGGCTGGATGGAGACCCAGTACTTC.

The count of this clonotype is one. The chain combines TRBV7-2 with TRBJ2-7; D gene unclear. The V gene lost 5 bases and the J gene lost 3 bases, with 11 bases spanning the gap. The CDR3 is 13 residues long. Germline V gene lookup returns CDR1 SGHTA and CDR2 FQGNSA. The CDR3 nucleotides are TGTGCCAGCAGCCCGCAGACCAACTACGAGCAGTACTTC. As protein: CASSPQTNYEQYF.

The gene calls are TRBV6-5 and TRBJ2-7, with TRBD2 identical over 8 bases. CDR1 and CDR2 (germline): MNHEY, SVGAGI. V lost 2 bases, J lost 4 bases, and 7 bases stayed unmatched. CDR3 size: 15 residues. The CDR3 loop is CASSYDSGGPYEQYF. CDR3 nucleotide sequence: TGTGCCAGCAGTTACGACAGCGGGGGCCCTTACGAGCAGTACTTC.

The chain employs TRBV5-1 and TRBJ2-6, with 7 bases fitting TRBD1. V was clipped by 3 bases and J by 0 bases; unmatched bases: 9. This CDR3 is built from 18 residues. The germline CDR1 and CDR2 sequences are SGHRS and YFSETQ. CDR3 in amino acids: CASSWTGQRISGANVLTF. Here the CDR3 DNA reads TGCGCCAGCAGCTGGACGGGACAGAGAATCTCTGGGGCCAACGTCCTGACTTTC.

V and J are TRBV4-3 and TRBJ2-2; the D gene is possibly TRBD1 (5 bases). V lost 0 bases and J 2 bases, leaving 7 bases between the germline ends. The CDR3 is made up of 15 amino acids. CDR1 and CDR2 (germline): LGHNA, YSLEER. In DNA form, the CDR3 reads TGCGCCAGCAGCCAAGAATGGACAAACACCGGGGAGCTGTTTTTT. It is translated as CASSQEWTNTGELFF.

This chain uses TRBV10-3 with TRBJ1-5, with a weak D call TRBD1 (6 bases). CDR3 length equals 13 residues. Trimming removed 10 bases from V and 4 bases from J, with 14 bases in between. From germline, CDR1 is ENHRY and CDR2 SYGVKD. The CDR3 DNA is TGTGCCACCAGACAGGATCCTAATCAGCCCCAGCATTTT. Its translation is CATRQDPNQPQHF.

The chain couples TRBV6-6 to TRBJ1-2; 8 bases line up with TRBD1. This CDR3 contains 13 residues. Germline V gives CDR1 MNHNY, CDR2 SVGAGI (reference sequence). Trimming removed 5 bases from V and 7 bases from J; junction bases left unmatched: 6. CDR3 residues: CASSRPGGSGYTF. The CDR3 nucleotides are TGTGCCAGCAGTAGACCAGGGGGCTCTGGCTACACCTTC.

This clonotype came up many times. J is TRBJ2-1 and V is TRBV29-1, with 7 bases that match TRBD1. The junction had 14 bases not matched to a gene; V was cut back by 8 bases and J by 7 bases. In germline, CDR1 is SQVTM, CDR2 ANQGSEA. The CDR3 totals 14 residues. In DNA form, the CDR3 reads TGCAGCACTCGAACGGGACAGTTCAGGAATGAGCAGTTCTTC. This codes for CSTRTGQFRNEQFF.

This clonotype appeared a few times. The V and J genes are TRBV28 and TRBJ2-3; 7 bases fit TRBD1. The CDR3 totals 15 residues. CDR1 is MDHEN, CDR2 SYDVKM, per germline. J was trimmed by 6 bases and V by 5 bases; bases with no gene match: 11. The CDR3 region is CASSTTGTVGDTQYF. DNA of the CDR3: TGTGCCAGCAGTACAACGGGGACAGTCGGTGATACGCAGTATTTT. The whole variable domain, remainder taken from reference TRBV28 and TRBJ2-3, is DVKVTQSSRYLVKRTGEKVFLECVQDMDHENMFWYRQDPGLGLRLIYFSYDVKMKEKGDIPEGYSVSREKKERFSLILESASTNQTSMYLCASSTTGTVGDTQYFGPGTRLTVL.

This rearrangement joins TRBV7-2 to TRBJ2-2, with 7 nucleotides matching TRBD2. V lost 0 bases, J lost 0 bases, and 1 base stayed unmatched. Germline V CDR1 and CDR2: SGHTA, FQGNSA. The CDR3 has 16 amino acids. The CDR3 DNA reads TGTGCCAGCAGCTTAGCGGGAGGGTCGAACACCGGGGAGCTGTTTTTT. It specifies CASSLAGGSNTGELFF.

This clonotype was detected ten times or more. V is TRBV20-1 and J is TRBJ2-5, with a weak D call TRBD2 (6 bases). Between the trimmed V and J ends, which lost 2 bases and 3 bases, there was a span of 13 bases. The CDR3 is 14 amino acids. In germline, CDR1 is DFQATT, CDR2 SNEGSKA (reference sequence). CDR3 amino acids: CSARLGSGEETQYF. The CDR3 DNA is TGCAGTGCTAGATTGGGTTCGGGGGAAGAGACCCAGTACTTC.

This clonotype was detected only a few times. The chain recombines TRBV7-8 with TRBJ2-1; D assignment may be TRBD1 or TRBD2 (6 bases each). The length of the CDR3 is 16 residues. The V end lost 5 bases, the J end lost 3 bases, and 17 bases lay between the germline ends. CDR1 is SGHVS and CDR2 is FQNEAQ in the germline V gene. Written as DNA, the CDR3 is TGTGCCAGCAGCAGGGGGGTAGCGGCCTACTACAATGAGCAGTTCTTC. Its protein is CASSRGVAAYYNEQFF.

J is TRBJ2-4 and V is TRBV3-1, with 7 bases fitting TRBD1. In germline, CDR1 is LGHDT, CDR2 YNNKEL (reference sequence). V gave up 4 bases and J gave up 9 bases; unmatched junction bases: 9. This CDR3 has 14 amino acids. This CDR3 reads CASSLGDRVGIQYF. DNA for the CDR3: TGTGCCAGCAGCCTTGGAGACAGGGTCGGCATTCAGTACTTC.

The chain couples TRBV28 to TRBJ1-5; a possible D gene is TRBD1 (5 bases). Germline V gives CDR1 MDHEN, CDR2 SYDVKM. Between the trimmed V and J ends, which lost 5 bases and 6 bases, there was a span of 17 bases. The CDR3 is 15 residues long. CDR3 amino acids: CASSPLRDAPQPQHF. The CDR3 DNA reads TGTGCCAGCAGTCCCCTTCGGGACGCCCCTCAGCCCCAGCATTTT.